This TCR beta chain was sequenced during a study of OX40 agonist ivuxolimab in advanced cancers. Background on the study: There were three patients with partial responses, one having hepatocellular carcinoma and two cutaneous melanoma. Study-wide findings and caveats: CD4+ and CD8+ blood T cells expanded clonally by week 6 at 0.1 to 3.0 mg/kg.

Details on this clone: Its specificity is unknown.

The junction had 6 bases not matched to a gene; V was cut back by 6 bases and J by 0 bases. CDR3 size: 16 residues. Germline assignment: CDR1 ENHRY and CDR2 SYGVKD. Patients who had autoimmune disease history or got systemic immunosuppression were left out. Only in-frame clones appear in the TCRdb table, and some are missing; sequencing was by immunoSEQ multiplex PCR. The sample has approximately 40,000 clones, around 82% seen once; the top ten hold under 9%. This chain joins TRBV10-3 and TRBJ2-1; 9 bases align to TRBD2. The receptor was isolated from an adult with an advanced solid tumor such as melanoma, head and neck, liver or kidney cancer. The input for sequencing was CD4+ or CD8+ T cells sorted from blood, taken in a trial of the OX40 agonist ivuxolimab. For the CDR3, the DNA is TGTGCCATCAGCGCCAATAGCGGGAGCTCCTACAATGAGCAGTTCTTC. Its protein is CAISANSGSSYNEQFF.